This TCR beta chain stems from a study of blood T cells in healthy people across ages. Study conclusions and caveats: When set beside aged donors, long-lived donors presented more naive CD4+ cells and higher diversity.

Next came a second PCR, run for about 6 to 11 cycles, which used a sample-barcoded 5' primer along with a J-beta primer mix. From the 5' RACE reads, TCRdb called clonotypes with MiXCR, one entry per CDR3 protein. The table shows 710,000 or so distinct CDR3 sequences, with approximately 31% occurring only once. This clonotype has more than one count but fewer than ten. Its matching antigen is unknown. V was cut by 1 base and J by 5 bases, with 14 bases left in between. Germline CDR1 and CDR2: LNHDA and SQIVND (reference sequence). This CDR3 is built from 15 residues. The sequencing sample was made of blood. The chain is built from TRBV19 and TRBJ1-1; weak D call: TRBD1 (5 bases). This clonotype originated in a woman of 80 years or more in good health. CDR3: CASSIGGGGPTEAFF. The CDR3 DNA follows: TGTGCCAGTAGTATAGGCGGGGGAGGACCGACTGAAGCTTTCTTT.